The 12 T cell receptor beta chains presented below share a single source sample, sequenced in a study of shared clonotypes between healthy human individuals. Using immunoSEQ multiplex PCR, the repertoire was profiled, and TCRdb retains in-frame clones only, with some absent. The sample includes more than 900,000 clones, around 82% of them seen just once. Sequenced: memory CD4+ T cells from PBMCs. Subset: CD45RA-negative fraction. These receptors all stem from a man aged 18-30 years in good health. Some clones in this sample may be carry-over from other donors' samples.

There are many counts of this clone. This sequence joins TRBV18 and TRBJ1-1, with 11 bases aligning to TRBD1. J was trimmed by 4 bases and V by 4 bases; bases with no gene match: 8. The CDR3 is 16 amino acids. From germline, CDR1 is KGHSH and CDR2 LQKENI. The CDR3 sequence: CASSLMGQGGGTEAFF. Written as DNA, the CDR3 is TGTGCCAGCTCACTAATGGGACAGGGGGGCGGCACTGAAGCTTTCTTT.

This sequence joins TRBV9 and TRBJ2-1, with 8 bases fitting TRBD2. Germline CDR1 is SGDLS and CDR2 is YYNGEE. The ends lost 3 bases at V and 4 bases at J; junction bases unmatched: 6. The CDR3 extends over 15 amino acids. Written as DNA, the CDR3 is TGTGCCAGCAGCGGAGCGGGAGAAGGTTACAATGAGCAGTTCTTC. Residues: CASSGAGEGYNEQFF.

This rearrangement joins TRBV11-1 to TRBJ1-1; D is unresolved. Germline CDR1 is SGHAT and CDR2 is FQDESV (reference sequence). V gave up 5 bases and J gave up 0 bases, with 7 bases separating them. The CDR3 is made up of 13 amino acids. The CDR3 region is CASSARLNTEAFF. For the CDR3, the DNA is TGTGCCAGCAGCGCCAGATTGAACACTGAAGCTTTCTTT. Full variable domain (rest looked up from reference TRBV11-1 and TRBJ1-1): EAEVAQSPRYKITEKSQAVAFWCDPISGHATLYWYRQILGQGPELLVQFQDESVVDDSQLPKDRFSAERLKGVDSTLKIQPAELGDSAMYLCASSARLNTEAFFGQGTRLTVV.

V is TRBV15 and J is TRBJ2-5; 10 positions agree with TRBD1. This CDR3 comprises 17 residues. Germline values: CDR1 LNHNV, CDR2 YYDKDF (reference sequence). Trimming removed 4 bases from V and 1 base from J; junction bases left unmatched: 9. The CDR3 bases are TGTGCCACCAGCACCAGCTACAGGACAGGGGGCCAAGAGACCCAGTACTTC. It specifies CATSTSYRTGGQETQYF.

The chain employs TRBV23-1 and TRBJ1-1, with 7 bases aligning to TRBD1. TRBV23-1 is marked as an open reading frame, function uncertain. V dropped 10 bases and J dropped 4; count of bases not matched to a gene: 15. This CDR3 is built from 15 residues. This CDR3 reads CAKRAGGMVPTEAFF. For the CDR3, the DNA is TGCGCCAAGAGGGCAGGGGGTATGGTTCCCACTGAAGCTTTCTTT.

The V call is TRBV7-9, the J call TRBJ2-7; possibly TRBD2 for D (6 bases). Germline-derived CDR1 and CDR2 are SEHNR and FQNEAQ (reference sequence). The length of the CDR3 is 12 residues. The germline V and J ends were trimmed by 1 base and 12 bases, with 13 bases remaining between them. The CDR3 sequence: CASSLGGGEVYF. CDR3 DNA: TGTGCCAGCAGCTTAGGTGGCGGGGAGGTGTACTTC. The whole variable domain, remainder taken from reference TRBV7-9 and TRBJ2-7, is DTGVSQNPRHKITKRGQNVTFRCDPISEHNRLYWYRQTLGQGPEFLTYFQNEAQLEKSRLLSDRFSAERPKGSFSTLEIQRTEQGDSAMYLCASSLGGGEVYFGPGTRLTVT.

The chain employs TRBV28 and TRBJ2-4, with 9 nucleotides matching TRBD2. CDR1 is MDHEN and CDR2 is SYDVKM in the germline V gene. The trim removed 9 bases at V and 0 bases at J, leaving 12 bases unmatched. CDR3 size: 17 residues. The CDR3, as DNA: TGTGCCAGGCATAGAATACTAGCGGGCCTAGCCAAAAACATTCAGTACTTC. It translates to CARHRILAGLAKNIQYF.

This sequence joins TRBV6-1 and TRBJ2-5, with D possibly TRBD2 on 5 matching bases. The V and J ends lost 10 bases and 3 bases respectively, with 18 bases between them. The CDR3 length is 14 residues. The germline CDR1 and CDR2 sequences are MNHNS and SASEGT. The DNA for the CDR3 is TGTGCCACCACCCCCCGGGGTAGGGAAGAGACCCAGTACTTC. Translation gives CATTPRGREETQYF.

The chain combines TRBV5-4 with TRBJ2-1; 10 bases agree with TRBD2. This CDR3 spans 15 amino acids. The V gene end was trimmed by 0 bases and the J gene end by 3 bases; junction bases not matched to a gene: 0. Germline assignment: CDR1 SGHNT and CDR2 YYREEE (reference sequence). The CDR3 is CASSLASGGYNEQFF. CDR3 nucleotide sequence: TGTGCCAGCAGCTTGGCTAGCGGGGGCTACAATGAGCAGTTCTTC. Combining the CDR3 with reference TRBV5-4 and TRBJ2-1 gives the whole variable domain ETGVTQSPTHLIKTRGQQVTLRCSSQSGHNTVSWYQQALGQGPQFIFQYYREEENGRGNFPPRFSGLQFPNYSSELNVNALELDDSALYLCASSLASGGYNEQFFGPGTRLTVL.

The chain's CDR3 is CATSRDQGNYEQYF. As DNA, the CDR3 is TGTGCCACCAGCAGAGATCAGGGCAACTACGAGCAGTACTTC. V gene TRBV15 combines with J gene TRBJ2-7; TRBD1 is a possible D gene (5 bases). Germline values: CDR1 LNHNV, CDR2 YYDKDF (reference sequence). The CDR3 has 14 amino acids. V was pared by 0 bases and J by 3 bases, with 9 bases between.

The chain is built from TRBV2 and TRBJ2-7, with TRBD1 identical over 9 bases. Per germline, CDR1 SNHLY and CDR2 FYNNEI. The CDR3 covers 13 residues. Trimming at V came to 7 bases and at J to 4 bases, leaving 5 bases not matched to a gene. CDR3 DNA: TGTGCCAGCAACAGGGGGCAGTTTTACGAGCAGTACTTC. Protein sequence: CASNRGQFYEQYF.

The chain has TRBV18 and TRBJ2-7; 10 nucleotides match TRBD1. The CDR3 is made up of 14 amino acids. Germline V gene data show CDR1 as KGHSH and CDR2 as LQKENI. Trimming at V came to 2 bases and at J to 5 bases, leaving 3 bases not matched to a gene. The CDR3 region has the DNA TGTGCCAGCTCACCAATAGGGACAGGGGACGAGCAGTACTTC. As protein: CASSPIGTGDEQYF.